These 29 T cell receptor beta chains were sequenced from one sample in a study of T cells in Graves' hyperthyroidism and ophthalmopathy. TCR beta CDR3 region amplification was performed from RNA transcripts. An initial round of RT-PCR targeting the TCR CDR3 relied on the HTBI primer set. Each CDR3 protein gets one entry after TCRdb re-called the multiplex PCR reads with MiXCR. The table has about 380,000 distinct CDR3 sequences, 11% to 15% seen once. The specimen was blood. These receptors were obtained from a woman aged 55 to 70 with Graves' hyperthyroidism.

The V call is TRBV4-1, the J call TRBJ2-3; D unclear. Trimming stripped 7 bases from V and 8 bases from J, with 13 bases between. This CDR3 is built from 12 residues. Germline CDR1 and CDR2: MGHRA and YSYEKL. The CDR3 is CASISNSGTQYF. The CDR3 nucleotides are TGCGCCAGCATCTCTAACTCCGGTACGCAGTATTTT.

The chain combines TRBV6-2 or TRBV6-3 with TRBJ2-7; 9 nucleotides match TRBD1. The CDR3 is 14 amino acids. CDR1 is MNHEY, CDR2 SVGEGT, per germline. The ends lost 8 bases at V and 2 bases at J; junction bases unmatched: 7. The CDR3 is CASGPRQGAYEQYF. The CDR3 DNA is TGTGCCAGCGGTCCAAGACAGGGGGCCTACGAGCAGTACTTC.

Only a few counts were recorded for this clonotype. The genes are TRBV5-4 and TRBJ1-2, with a possible D match to TRBD1 (6 bases). Looked up from germline, CDR1 is SGHNT and CDR2 is YYREEE (reference sequence). V was shortened by 3 bases and J by 5 bases, with 14 bases between the two germline ends. The CDR3 is made up of 14 amino acids. The CDR3 here is CASSYGGTTYGYTF. DNA for the CDR3: TGTGCCAGCAGCTATGGCGGGACAACTTATGGCTACACCTTC.

This clonotype was observed at least ten times. The V call is TRBV2, the J call TRBJ1-2, with 9 nucleotides matching TRBD1. The germline V gene encodes CDR1 SNHLY and CDR2 FYNNEI. The V and J ends lost 6 bases and 4 bases, in that order; junction bases with no gene match: 12. The CDR3 contains 16 residues. CDR3 sequence: CASSDQQGAFGYGYTF. CDR3 nucleotide sequence: TGTGCCAGCAGCGACCAACAGGGGGCCTTTGGCTATGGCTACACCTTC.

This clonotype was seen ten or more times. This sequence joins TRBV12-3 or TRBV12-4 and TRBJ1-1, with 9 nucleotides matching TRBD1. The CDR3 runs 15 residues. J lost 1 base, V lost 5 bases, and 5 bases had no gene match. The CDR3: CASSPGTGPNTEAFF. In DNA form, the CDR3 reads TGTGCCAGCAGTCCCGGGACAGGGCCGAACACTGAAGCTTTCTTT.

At least ten counts were recorded for this clonotype. The chain is built from TRBV13 and TRBJ2-1, with D perhaps matching TRBD2 (5 bases). V shed 2 bases and J shed 9 bases, with 8 bases lying between them. The germline V gene encodes CDR1 PRHDT and CDR2 FYEKMQ (reference sequence). The CDR3 extends over 12 amino acids. For the CDR3, the DNA is TGTGCCAGCAGCTTAAGGGCGGGTGAGCAGTTCTTC. It specifies CASSLRAGEQFF.

At least ten counts were recorded for this clonotype. The J gene is TRBJ2-5, the V gene TRBV27; D might be TRBD2 (5 bases). CDR1 is MNHEY and CDR2 is SMNVEV in the germline V gene (reference sequence). V was shortened by 5 bases and J by 11 bases, with 18 bases between the two germline ends. CDR3 length: 13 amino acids. This CDR3 reads CASSPRQVGKQYF. CDR3 nucleotide sequence: TGTGCCAGCAGTCCCAGGCAGGTCGGGAAACAGTACTTC.

This clonotype occurred a few times. V and J are TRBV15 and TRBJ2-3; D remains ambiguous. CDR1 is LNHNV and CDR2 is YYDKDF in the germline V gene (reference sequence). The CDR3 is 13 amino acids. The V gene lost 2 bases and the J gene lost 2 bases, with 5 bases spanning the gap. Here the CDR3 reads CATSRSNTDTQYF. The DNA of the CDR3 is TGTGCCACCAGCAGATCCAACACAGATACGCAGTATTTT.

This chain links TRBV4-1 with TRBJ1-5, with D possibly matching TRBD1 (5 bases). V was pared by 5 bases and J by 5 bases, with 22 bases between. From germline, CDR1 is MGHRA and CDR2 YSYEKL. This CDR3 region has 17 residues. The CDR3 region has the DNA TGCGCCAGCAGCTCCCCAGGCCGACTCACCAGGGATCAGCCCCAGCATTTT. Translated: CASSSPGRLTRDQPQHF.

This chain links TRBV7-9 with TRBJ1-4; perhaps TRBD1 as D (5 bases). CDR1 and CDR2 from the germline V gene are SEHNR and FQNEAQ (reference sequence). V was cut by 1 base and J by 7 bases, with 10 bases left in between. The CDR3 length is 14 residues. CDR3 coding DNA: TGTGCCAGCAGCTTAGAAGGGGACGGTGAAAAACTGTTTTTT. This sequence encodes CASSLEGDGEKLFF.

This clonotype was counted between two and nine times. The chain has TRBV6-1 and TRBJ2-5; 13 positions agree with TRBD2. With 7 bases clipped from V and 5 bases from J, the junction kept 4 bases outside the gene matches. CDR3 size: 14 residues. Germline lookup yields CDR1 MNHNS and CDR2 SASEGT. This CDR3 is CASTGLAGPETQYF. CDR3 nucleotides: TGTGCCAGCACGGGACTAGCGGGACCGGAGACCCAGTACTTC.

The gene calls are TRBV10-3 and TRBJ2-3, with 8 bases lining up with TRBD2. CDR3 size: 13 residues. CDR1 and CDR2 from the germline V gene are ENHRY and SYGVKD. Germline trimming cut 6 bases from V and 3 bases from J; bases unmatched to any gene: 2. Here the CDR3 DNA reads TGTGCCATCAGGATAGCGGGGACAGATACGCAGTATTTT. Translating gives CAIRIAGTDTQYF.

The J gene is TRBJ2-5, the V gene TRBV28, with TRBD1 identical over 7 bases. The CDR3 consists of 14 residues. Germline CDR1 and CDR2: MDHEN and SYDVKM. The V segment lost 5 bases and the J segment 5 bases; nucleotides outside the gene matches: 8. The DNA of the CDR3 is TGTGCCAGCAGTCCCTCCCCGGGACAGGAGACCCAGTACTTC. It translates to CASSPSPGQETQYF.

In DNA, the CDR3 is TGTGCTAGTGGTGTTGACACAGATACGCAGTATTTT. Translated, it gives CASGVDTDTQYF. The gene calls are TRBV12-5 and TRBJ2-3; D unclear. CDR1 is LGHNT, CDR2 FRNRAP, per germline. Deletions cut 5 bases from V and 2 bases from J, with 5 bases between. The CDR3 length is 12 residues.

This clonotype appeared a single time. Being one base from a much bigger clone, this may be a read error. Here the CDR3 DNA reads TGTGCCAGCAGTGATCAGAGAAACACTGACGCTTTCTTT. This codes for CASSDQRNTDAFF. The gene calls are TRBV2 and TRBJ1-1; D unclear. Germline CDR1 and CDR2: SNHLY and FYNNEI. There are 13 residues in the CDR3.

This clonotype has a count of ten or more. The rearrangement uses TRBV28 and TRBJ1-2; the match to TRBD1 covers 9 bases. The V gene's germline CDR1 is MDHEN and CDR2 SYDVKM. The CDR3 runs 14 residues. The V and J ends lost 5 bases and 5 bases, in that order; junction bases with no gene match: 6. As DNA, the CDR3 is TGTGCCAGCAGTACCCAACAGGGGGCGTATGGCTACACCTTC. It translates to CASSTQQGAYGYTF.

V is TRBV27 and J is TRBJ2-7; D gene ambiguous. Trimming took off 6 bases at V and 0 bases at J, with 12 bases between the two ends. In germline, CDR1 is MNHEY, CDR2 SMNVEV (reference sequence). The CDR3 is 14 amino acids. CDR3 nucleotides: TGTGCCAGCAGCCCTACCTACAGCTCCTACGAGCAGTACTTC. The encoded protein is CASSPTYSSYEQYF.

This clonotype was seen a few times. The chain has TRBV10-3 and TRBJ2-7; no firm D call. Germline CDR1 is ENHRY and CDR2 is SYGVKD. The CDR3 contains 12 residues. With 5 bases removed from V and 7 bases from J, the gap between germline ends came to 12 bases. The CDR3 DNA is TGTGCCATCAGTACCCGATTGGAAGAGCAGTACTTC. Its protein is CAISTRLEEQYF.

This clonotype was counted a few times. The gene calls are TRBV19 and TRBJ1-1, with D uncertain. The length of the CDR3 is 13 residues. The germline CDR1 and CDR2 sequences are LNHDA and SQIVND (reference sequence). Trimming removed 3 bases at V and 2 bases at J, with 7 bases between. CDR3 loop: CASSMGSNTEAFF. The CDR3 DNA follows: TGTGCCAGTAGTATGGGATCTAACACTGAAGCTTTCTTT. The variable domain in full, with the rest retrieved from reference TRBV19 and TRBJ1-1, is DGGITQSPKYLFRKEGQNVTLSCEQNLNHDAMYWYRQDPGQGLRLIYYSQIVNDFQKGDIAEGYSVSREKKESFPLTVTSAQKNPTAFYLCASSMGSNTEAFFGQGTRLTVV.

This clonotype appeared a few times. The chain combines TRBV19 with TRBJ1-5; perhaps TRBD1 as D (5 bases). Germline V gene sequence: CDR1 LNHDA, CDR2 SQIVND (reference sequence). Trimming took off 8 bases at V and 0 bases at J, with 23 bases between the two ends. CDR3 length: 18 residues. The CDR3 bases are TGTGCCAGTTATGACCCGGGGCAGGGAATTACTAGCAATCAGCCCCAGCATTTT. Translation gives CASYDPGQGITSNQPQHF. The whole variable domain, filled in from reference TRBV19 and TRBJ1-5, reads DGGITQSPKYLFRKEGQNVTLSCEQNLNHDAMYWYRQDPGQGLRLIYYSQIVNDFQKGDIAEGYSVSREKKESFPLTVTSAQKNPTAFYLCASYDPGQGITSNQPQHFGDGTRLSIL.

This clonotype was observed many times. The gene calls are TRBV10-1 and TRBJ2-3, with D possibly being TRBD2 (6 bases). The CDR3 is made up of 18 amino acids. V was trimmed by 0 bases and J by 4 bases, leaving 20 bases between them. Germline loops: CDR1 WNHNN, CDR2 SYGVQD (reference sequence). The CDR3 DNA reads TGCGCCAGCAGTGAGTCGATTTTAGCGGAGCGAGGCGCAGATACGCAGTATTTT. Amino acid sequence: CASSESILAERGADTQYF.

For this clonotype: This may come from a read error, since a much larger clone is one base off. This rearrangement joins TRBV20-1 to TRBJ2-5, with 7 bases fitting TRBD2. The ends lost 5 bases at V and 4 bases at J; junction bases unmatched: 7. Germline CDR1 reads DFQATT; CDR2 reads SNEGSKA (reference sequence). This CDR3 spans 13 amino acids. CDR3 residues: CSAEKTSLETQYF. The CDR3 DNA sequence: TGCAGTGCTGAAAAGACTAGCTTAGAGACCCAGTACTTC.

This clonotype was recorded at least ten times. This chain uses TRBV7-8 with TRBJ2-2; D is ambiguous. The CDR3 totals 12 residues. Trimming removed 5 bases from V and 5 bases from J, with 6 bases in between. CDR1 is SGHVS, CDR2 FQNEAQ, per germline. The CDR3 sequence is CASSPLTGELFF. CDR3 coding DNA: TGTGCCAGCAGCCCGTTAACCGGGGAGCTGTTTTTT.

In the case of this clonotype: Possible read error: a much larger clone is one base away. In DNA, the CDR3 is TGTGCCGGCAGCCCATCTATGGGGGGCACAGATACGCAGTATTTT. It codes for CAGSPSMGGTDTQYF. The chain recombines TRBV7-9 with TRBJ2-3; D possibly matches TRBD1 or TRBD2 (5 bases each). The CDR3 is 15 residues long. CDR1 is SEHNR, CDR2 FQNEAQ, per germline (reference sequence).

This clonotype was picked up a small number of times. The gene calls are TRBV24-1 and TRBJ2-3; tentatively, D is TRBD1 (5 bases). CDR1 is KGHDR and CDR2 is SFDVKD in the germline V gene. This CDR3 has 15 residues. Trimming took off 3 bases at V and 1 base at J, with 10 bases between the two ends. The DNA for the CDR3 is TGTGCCACCAGTGATCTAGGACATGGCACAGATACGCAGTATTTT. This gives the protein CATSDLGHGTDTQYF.

In its sample, this clonotype was seen many times. The chain is built from TRBV11-3 and TRBJ1-1; D is uncertain. Germline V gene lookup returns CDR1 SGHNT and CDR2 YENEEA. CDR3 length: 15 residues. Between the trimmed V and J ends, which lost 1 base and 0 bases, there was a span of 9 bases. For the CDR3, the DNA is TGTGCCAGCAGCTTAGGAGGCACTTTGAACACTGAAGCTTTCTTT. It is translated as CASSLGGTLNTEAFF.

The chain recombines TRBV6-5 with TRBJ2-1; the D gene is possibly TRBD1 (6 bases). Trimming cost V 2 bases and J 8 bases, with 10 bases left between them. From germline, CDR1 is MNHEY and CDR2 SVGAGI. This CDR3 comprises 13 residues. The CDR3 nucleotides read TGTGCCAGCAGTTACGTGGGGGCGGATGAGCAGTTCTTC. Amino acids: CASSYVGADEQFF.

At least ten counts were recorded for this clonotype. The genes are TRBV6-1 and TRBJ1-2; D possibly corresponds to TRBD1 (6 bases). This CDR3 contains 15 residues. Germline V CDR1 and CDR2: MNHNS, SASEGT. Trimming removed 4 bases from V and 7 bases from J, with 19 bases in between. The CDR3 DNA sequence: TGTGCCAGCAGTGCAACGGGACATTATGTCTCTGGCTACACCTTC. It translates to CASSATGHYVSGYTF.

This clonotype was picked up many times. CDR3 nucleotide sequence: TGTGCCACCAGTGATTCGACAGGGAACCTTGGAAACACCATATATTTT. It is translated as CATSDSTGNLGNTIYF. The rearrangement joins TRBV24-1 to TRBJ1-3, with 7 bases lining up with TRBD1. Looked up from germline, CDR1 is KGHDR and CDR2 is SFDVKD. The CDR3 covers 16 residues. J gave up 3 bases and V 2 bases, and 6 bases lay outside the gene matches.